This entry features one TCR beta chain sequence. The CDR3 runs 13 residues. The V and J ends lost 7 bases and 12 bases, in that order; junction bases with no gene match: 12. MiXCR was run by TCRdb on the RT-PCR reads, yielding one entry per CDR3 protein. The data contain about 680,000 distinct CDR3 sequences, about 14% of them singletons. The chain recombines TRBV12-3 or TRBV12-4 with TRBJ2-1; 7 bases map to TRBD1. The clonotype comes from a female donor in good health, serving as a healthy control. Sequences were obtained from memory CD4+ T cells from blood. Here the CDR3 reads CASNQGQQGWQFF. In DNA, the CDR3 is TGTGCCAGCAACCAGGGACAGCAAGGGTGGCAGTTCTTC.